This TCR beta chain was sequenced for a study of patients and donors after allogeneic stem cell transplantation. TCRdb reprocessed the RT-PCR reads via MiXCR and lists one record per CDR3 protein. The sample consists of approximately 250,000 distinct CDR3 sequences, 13% to 15% of them appearing once. Germline CDR1 reads MGHRA; CDR2 reads YSYEKL. This CDR3 is built from 19 residues. V was pared by 4 bases and J by 6 bases, with 17 bases of the junction left unmatched. This clonotype occurred a few times. The clonotype comes from a human donor who was either an allogeneic HSCT recipient or a stem cell or donor lymphocyte infusion donor (not recorded which). It is not recorded whose cells these are; they may come from a transplant donor. The J gene is TRBJ2-1, the V gene TRBV4-1; 11 nucleotides align to TRBD2. Input material: blood, either unsorted or a sorted T cell fraction (not recorded which). The DNA of the CDR3 is TGCGCCAGCAGCCTTTTAACGGCTAGCGGGAGGAGGAGGGTCAATGAGCAGTTCTTC. Translating gives CASSLLTASGRRRVNEQFF.